The T cell receptor (beta chain) under discussion was sequenced for a study of control samples from healthy donors and cancer patients. The CDR3 has 12 residues. With 1 base removed from V and 10 bases from J, the gap between germline ends came to 10 bases. The germline CDR1 and CDR2 sequences are SGHDN and FVKESK. TCRdb's copy holds only in-frame clones and misses some; the assay was immunoSEQ multiplex PCR. The sample contains under 200,000 clones, 80% to 95% of which appear only once. Sample: blood. The TCR sequence derives from a woman in her 30s in good health. The gene calls are TRBV14 and TRBJ1-1, with D uncertain. CDR3 in amino acids: CASSQAWGVAFF. CDR3 nucleotide sequence: TGTGCCAGCAGCCAAGCATGGGGAGTAGCTTTCTTT.